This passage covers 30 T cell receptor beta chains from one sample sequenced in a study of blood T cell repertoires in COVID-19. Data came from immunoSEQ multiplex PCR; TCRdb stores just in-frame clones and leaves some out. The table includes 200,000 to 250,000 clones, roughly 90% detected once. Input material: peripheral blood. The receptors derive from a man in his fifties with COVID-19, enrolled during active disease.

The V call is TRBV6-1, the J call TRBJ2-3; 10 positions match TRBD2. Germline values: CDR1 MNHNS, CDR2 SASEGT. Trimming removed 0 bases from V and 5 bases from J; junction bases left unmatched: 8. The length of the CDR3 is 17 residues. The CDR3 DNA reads TGTGCCAGCAGTGAAGCTCCCAGCGGGGGGGCCGGAGATACGCAGTATTTT. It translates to CASSEAPSGGAGDTQYF.

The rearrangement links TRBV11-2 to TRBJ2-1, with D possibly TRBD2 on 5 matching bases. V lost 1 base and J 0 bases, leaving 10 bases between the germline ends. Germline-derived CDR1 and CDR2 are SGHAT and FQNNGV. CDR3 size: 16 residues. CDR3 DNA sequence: TGTGCCAGCAGCTTAGTCCGTGGGAGCTCCTACAATGAGCAGTTCTTC. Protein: CASSLVRGSSYNEQFF.

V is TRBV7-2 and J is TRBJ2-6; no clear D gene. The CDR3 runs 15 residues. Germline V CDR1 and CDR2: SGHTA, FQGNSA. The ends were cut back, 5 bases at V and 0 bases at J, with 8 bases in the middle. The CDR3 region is CASSKQRSGANVLTF. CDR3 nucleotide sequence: TGTGCCAGCAGCAAGCAGCGCTCTGGGGCCAACGTCCTGACTTTC. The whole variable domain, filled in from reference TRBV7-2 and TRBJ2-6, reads GAGVSQSPSNKVTEKGKDVELRCDPISGHTALYWYRQSLGQGLEFLIYFQGNSAPDKSGLPSDRFSAERTGGSVSTLTIQRTQQEDSAVYLCASSKQRSGANVLTFGAGSRLTVL.

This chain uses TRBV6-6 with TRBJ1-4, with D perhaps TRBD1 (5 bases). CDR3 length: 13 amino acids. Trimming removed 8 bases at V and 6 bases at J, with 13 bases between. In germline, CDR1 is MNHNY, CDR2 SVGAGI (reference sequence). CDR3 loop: CASCTGPYEKLFF. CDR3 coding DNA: TGTGCCAGCTGCACAGGACCCTATGAAAAACTGTTTTTT.

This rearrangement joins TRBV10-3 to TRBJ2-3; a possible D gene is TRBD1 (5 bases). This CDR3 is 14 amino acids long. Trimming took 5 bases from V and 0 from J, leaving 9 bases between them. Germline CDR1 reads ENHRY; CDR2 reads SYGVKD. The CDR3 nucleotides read TGTGCCATCAGTTCGGCAGGGAGCACAGATACGCAGTATTTT. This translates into CAISSAGSTDTQYF.

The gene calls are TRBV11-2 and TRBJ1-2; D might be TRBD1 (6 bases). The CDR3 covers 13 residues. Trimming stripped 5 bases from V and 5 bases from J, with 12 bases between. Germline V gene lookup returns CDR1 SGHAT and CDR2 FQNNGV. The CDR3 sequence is CASSRDGQYGYTF. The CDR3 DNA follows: TGTGCCAGCAGCCGAGATGGACAGTATGGCTACACCTTC.

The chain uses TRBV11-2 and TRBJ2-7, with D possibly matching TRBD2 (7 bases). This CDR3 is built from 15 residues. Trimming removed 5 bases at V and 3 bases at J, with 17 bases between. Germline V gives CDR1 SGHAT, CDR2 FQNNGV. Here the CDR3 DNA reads TGTGCCAGCAGCCGGAAGGGAGGGGGGGGCTACGAGCAGTACTTC. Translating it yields CASSRKGGGGYEQYF.

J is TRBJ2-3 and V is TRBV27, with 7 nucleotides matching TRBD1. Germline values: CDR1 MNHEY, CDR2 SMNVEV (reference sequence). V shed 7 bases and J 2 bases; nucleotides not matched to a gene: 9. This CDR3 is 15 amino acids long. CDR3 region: CASTPGGQYTDTQYF. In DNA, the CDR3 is TGTGCCAGCACCCCAGGGGGACAGTACACAGATACGCAGTATTTT.

The CDR3 here is CASSFTSGAYNEQFF. The CDR3 nucleotides are TGTGCCAGCAGCTTTACTAGCGGGGCCTACAATGAGCAGTTCTTC. The V gene is TRBV5-8, the J gene TRBJ2-1, with 10 bases fitting TRBD2. After removal of 2 bases from V and 2 bases from J, the junction contained 1 base not matched to a gene. The CDR3 has 15 amino acids. Germline V gene lookup returns CDR1 SGHTS and CDR2 YDEGEE.

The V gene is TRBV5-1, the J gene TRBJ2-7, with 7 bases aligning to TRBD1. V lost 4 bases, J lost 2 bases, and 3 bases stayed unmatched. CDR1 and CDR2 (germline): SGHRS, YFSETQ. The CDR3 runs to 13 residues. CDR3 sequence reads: CASSHGQAYEQYF. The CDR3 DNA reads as TGCGCCAGCAGCCACGGACAGGCCTACGAGCAGTACTTC.

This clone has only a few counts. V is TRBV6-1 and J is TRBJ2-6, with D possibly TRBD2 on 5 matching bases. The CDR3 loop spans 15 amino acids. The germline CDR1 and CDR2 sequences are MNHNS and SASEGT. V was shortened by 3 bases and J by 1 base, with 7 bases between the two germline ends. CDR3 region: CASSDGESGANVLTF. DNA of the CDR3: TGTGCCAGCAGTGACGGGGAATCTGGGGCCAACGTCCTGACTTTC.

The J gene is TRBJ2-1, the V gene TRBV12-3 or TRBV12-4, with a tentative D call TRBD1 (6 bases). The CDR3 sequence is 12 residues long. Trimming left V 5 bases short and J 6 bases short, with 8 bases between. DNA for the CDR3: TGTGCCAGCAGTACAGGGACCAATGAGCAGTTCTTC. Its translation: CASSTGTNEQFF.

CDR3 coding DNA: TGCGCCAGCAGTGAGACGGGGACTAGCGGGAGGACGCAGTATTTT. This codes for CASSETGTSGRTQYF. The chain is built from TRBV10-1 and TRBJ2-3; 15 bases are shared with TRBD2. The CDR3 is 15 residues long. Germline V gene sequence: CDR1 WNHNN, CDR2 SYGVQD (reference sequence). J lost 9 bases, V lost 2 bases, and 3 bases had no gene match.

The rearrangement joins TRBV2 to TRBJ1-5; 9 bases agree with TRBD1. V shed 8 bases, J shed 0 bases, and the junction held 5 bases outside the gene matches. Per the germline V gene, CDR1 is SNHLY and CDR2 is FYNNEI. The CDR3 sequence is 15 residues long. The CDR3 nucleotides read TGTGCCAGCGGGGGGACAGGGAATAGCAATCAGCCCCAGCATTTT. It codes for CASGGTGNSNQPQHF.

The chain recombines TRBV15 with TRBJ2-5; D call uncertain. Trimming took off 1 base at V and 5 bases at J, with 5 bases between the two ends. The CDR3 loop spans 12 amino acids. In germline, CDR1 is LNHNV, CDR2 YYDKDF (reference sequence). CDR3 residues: CATSRARETQYF. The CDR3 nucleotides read TGTGCCACCAGCAGAGCCCGGGAGACCCAGTACTTC.

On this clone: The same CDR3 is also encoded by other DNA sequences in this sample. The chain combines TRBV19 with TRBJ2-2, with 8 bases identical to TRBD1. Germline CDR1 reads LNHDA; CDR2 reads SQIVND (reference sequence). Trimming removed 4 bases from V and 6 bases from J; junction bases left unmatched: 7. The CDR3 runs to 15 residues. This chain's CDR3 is CASSRRQGRSGELFF. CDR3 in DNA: TGTGCCAGTAGTAGACGACAGGGGCGGTCCGGGGAGCTGTTTTTT.

CDR3 sequence: CASSSPGDSYEQYF. As DNA, the CDR3 is TGTGCCAGCAGTTCTCCAGGGGACTCCTACGAGCAGTACTTC. This chain connects TRBV6-5 to TRBJ2-7, with D possibly matching TRBD1 (6 bases). CDR3 length equals 14 residues. Germline CDR1 and CDR2: MNHEY and SVGAGI. V lost 4 bases, J lost 0 bases, and 10 bases lay in between.

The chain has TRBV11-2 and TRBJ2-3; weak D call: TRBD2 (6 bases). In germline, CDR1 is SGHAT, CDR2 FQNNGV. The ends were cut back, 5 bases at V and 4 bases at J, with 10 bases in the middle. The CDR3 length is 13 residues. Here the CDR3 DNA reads TGTGCCAGCAGCCCGGGACTTCCAGATACGCAGTATTTT. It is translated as CASSPGLPDTQYF.

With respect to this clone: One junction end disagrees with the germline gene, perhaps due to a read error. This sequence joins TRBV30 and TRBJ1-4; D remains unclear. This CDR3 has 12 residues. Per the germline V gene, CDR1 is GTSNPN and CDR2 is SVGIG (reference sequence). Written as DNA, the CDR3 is TGTGCCCGGAGTGCCGGAGGTGTAAAACTGTTTTTT. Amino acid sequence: CARSAGGVKLFF.

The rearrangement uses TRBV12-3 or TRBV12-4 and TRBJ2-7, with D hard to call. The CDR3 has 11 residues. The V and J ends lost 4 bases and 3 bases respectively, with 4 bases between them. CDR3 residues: CASSSYYEQYF. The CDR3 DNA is TGTGCCAGCAGTTCCTACTACGAGCAGTACTTC.

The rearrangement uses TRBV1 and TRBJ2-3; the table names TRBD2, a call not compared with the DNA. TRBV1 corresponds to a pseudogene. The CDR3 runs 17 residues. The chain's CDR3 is CTSSRRRLAGVTDTQYF. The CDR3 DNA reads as TGCACCAGCAGCCGAAGACGGCTAGCGGGGGTGACAGATACGCAGTATTTT.

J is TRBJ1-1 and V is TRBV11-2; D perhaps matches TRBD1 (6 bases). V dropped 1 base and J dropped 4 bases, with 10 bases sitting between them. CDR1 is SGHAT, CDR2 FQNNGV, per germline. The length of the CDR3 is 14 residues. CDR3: CASSLAAGATEAFF. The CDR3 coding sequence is TGTGCCAGCAGCTTAGCGGCAGGGGCCACTGAAGCTTTCTTT. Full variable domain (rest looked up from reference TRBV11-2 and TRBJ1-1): EAGVAQSPRYKIIEKRQSVAFWCNPISGHATLYWYQQILGQGPKLLIQFQNNGVVDDSQLPKDRFSAERLKGVDSTLKIQPAKLEDSAVYLCASSLAAGATEAFFGQGTRLTVV.

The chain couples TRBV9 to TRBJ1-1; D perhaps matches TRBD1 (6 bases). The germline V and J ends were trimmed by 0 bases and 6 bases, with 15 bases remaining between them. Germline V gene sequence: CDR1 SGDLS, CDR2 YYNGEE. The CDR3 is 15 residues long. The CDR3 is CASSVGVGGGSEAFF. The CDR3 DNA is TGTGCCAGCAGCGTAGGTGTAGGGGGAGGGTCTGAAGCTTTCTTT. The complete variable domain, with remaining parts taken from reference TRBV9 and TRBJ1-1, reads DSGVTQTPKHLITATGQRVTLRCSPRSGDLSVYWYQQSLDQGLQFLIQYYNGEERAKGNILERFSAQQFPDLHSELNLSSLELGDSALYFCASSVGVGGGSEAFFGQGTRLTVV.

CDR3 nucleotide sequence: TGTGCCAGCAGTTATCAGGGTCACTCCTACGAGCAGTACTTC. As protein: CASSYQGHSYEQYF. The V call is TRBV6-5, the J call TRBJ2-7; tentative D call: TRBD1 (5 bases). V was shortened by 3 bases and J by 0 bases, with 9 bases between the two germline ends. This CDR3 has 14 amino acids. Germline V gene lookup returns CDR1 MNHEY and CDR2 SVGAGI.

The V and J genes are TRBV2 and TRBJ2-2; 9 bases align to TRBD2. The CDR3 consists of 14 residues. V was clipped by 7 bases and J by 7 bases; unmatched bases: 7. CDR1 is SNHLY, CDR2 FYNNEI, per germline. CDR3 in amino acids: CASNSGSGVGELFF. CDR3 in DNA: TGTGCCAGCAATAGCGGGAGCGGGGTCGGGGAGCTGTTTTTT.

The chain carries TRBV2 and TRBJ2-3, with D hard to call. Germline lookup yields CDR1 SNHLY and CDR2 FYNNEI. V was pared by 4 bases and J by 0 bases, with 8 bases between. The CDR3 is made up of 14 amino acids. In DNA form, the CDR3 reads TGTGCCAGCAGTGCCTACCTCAGCACAGATACGCAGTATTTT. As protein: CASSAYLSTDTQYF. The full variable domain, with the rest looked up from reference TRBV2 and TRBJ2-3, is EPEVTQTPSHQVTQMGQEVILRCVPISNHLYFYWYRQILGQKVEFLVSFYNNEISEKSEIFDDQFSVERPDGSNFTLKIRSTKLEDSAMYFCASSAYLSTDTQYFGPGTRLTVL.

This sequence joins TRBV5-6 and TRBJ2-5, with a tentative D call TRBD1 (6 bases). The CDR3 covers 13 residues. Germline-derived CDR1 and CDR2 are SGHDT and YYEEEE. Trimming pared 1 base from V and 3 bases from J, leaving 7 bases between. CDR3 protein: CASSLSGEETQYF. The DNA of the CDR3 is TGTGCCAGCAGCTTGTCAGGGGAAGAGACCCAGTACTTC.

CDR3 sequence (DNA): TGTGCCAGCAGCTTAGTGTGGACAGGGGGCCGTTTTAACTACGAGCAGTACTTC. It translates to CASSLVWTGGRFNYEQYF. This chain joins TRBV11-2 and TRBJ2-7; 11 bases match TRBD1. CDR3 length: 18 amino acids. J lost 3 bases, V lost 1 base, and 11 bases had no gene match. CDR1 is SGHAT and CDR2 is FQNNGV in the germline V gene.

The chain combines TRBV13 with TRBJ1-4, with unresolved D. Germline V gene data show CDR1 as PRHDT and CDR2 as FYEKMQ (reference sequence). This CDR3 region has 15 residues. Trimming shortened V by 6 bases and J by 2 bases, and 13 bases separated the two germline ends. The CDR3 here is CASSIRRGTNEKLFF. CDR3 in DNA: TGTGCCAGCAGTATACGGCGAGGGACTAATGAAAAACTGTTTTTT.

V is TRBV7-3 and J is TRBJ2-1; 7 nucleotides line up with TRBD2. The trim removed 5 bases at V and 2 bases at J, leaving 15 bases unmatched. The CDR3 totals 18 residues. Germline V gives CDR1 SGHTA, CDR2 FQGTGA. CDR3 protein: CASSPTGPSGVPYNEQFF. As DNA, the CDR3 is TGTGCCAGCAGCCCAACTGGGCCTAGCGGAGTACCCTACAATGAGCAGTTCTTC. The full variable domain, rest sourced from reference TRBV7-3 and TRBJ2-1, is GAGVSQTPSNKVTEKGKYVELRCDPISGHTALYWYRQSLGQGPEFLIYFQGTGAADDSGLPNDRFFAVRPEGSVSTLKIQRTERGDSAVYLCASSPTGPSGVPYNEQFFGPGTRLTVL.